This TCR beta chain was profiled in a study of blood T cell repertoires in COVID-19. TCRdb keeps only in-frame clones here, not all; method: immunoSEQ multiplex PCR. The sample contains approximately 490,000 clones, 87% of which appear only once. Cohorts were assigned according to the clinical history that participants reported. Two negative PCRs, clearance, or symptom resolution had been documented for recovered Cohort 3 donors. The CDR3 is 14 amino acids. V lost 1 base, J lost 0 bases, and 6 bases lay in between. Germline CDR1 reads LGHDT; CDR2 reads YNNKEL (reference sequence). This chain links TRBV3-1 (or the pseudogene TRBV3-2) with TRBJ1-1; no definite D call. The origin of this receptor is a woman aged 18-30 years who had recovered from COVID-19. The sample consisted of PBMCs or T cells enriched from blood (not recorded which). The CDR3 DNA is TGTGCCAGCAGCCAAGGTTACATGAACACTGAAGCTTTCTTT. It encodes CASSQGYMNTEAFF.